These 19 T cell receptor beta chains were all obtained from the same sample, sequenced in a study of identical twins. TCRdb analysed the 5' RACE reads with MiXCR anew, one entry per CDR3 protein. The sample lists about 210,000 distinct CDR3 sequences, around 10% occurring once. The sequencing input was memory (CD45RO+) T cells sorted from blood. These receptors came from a woman aged 18-35 years in good health.

CDR3 nucleotides: TGCGCCAGCAGTGAAGGCAGGGGAAGTTCCACCGGGGAGCTGTTTTTT. Its translation is CASSEGRGSSTGELFF. This sequence joins TRBV10-1 and TRBJ2-2; D possibly corresponds to TRBD1 (6 bases). With 3 bases removed from V and 4 bases from J, the gap between germline ends came to 15 bases. This CDR3 contains 16 residues. Looked up from germline, CDR1 is WNHNN and CDR2 is SYGVQD (reference sequence).

The sample holds a few counts of this clonotype. The chain joins TRBV3-1 to TRBJ1-2; D is unresolved. Looked up from germline, CDR1 is LGHDT and CDR2 is YNNKEL (reference sequence). Deletions cut 2 bases from V and 6 bases from J, with 7 bases between. The CDR3 totals 12 residues. The CDR3 sequence: CASSQHGNGYTF. The CDR3 DNA sequence: TGTGCCAGCAGCCAACACGGGAATGGCTACACCTTC.

This clonotype showed up just a few times. The V gene is TRBV20-1, the J gene TRBJ2-1, with D possibly being TRBD2 (6 bases). With 2 bases removed from V and 8 bases from J, the gap between germline ends came to 16 bases. The CDR3 has 14 residues. The germline gives CDR1 DFQATT, CDR2 SNEGSKA (reference sequence). The CDR3 DNA reads TGCAGTGCTAGAATGGCGGGGAGGCTTGATGAGCAGTTCTTC. Amino acids: CSARMAGRLDEQFF.

This clonotype was detected only a few times. The chain combines TRBV25-1 with TRBJ2-7; D is tentatively TRBD1 or TRBD2 (5 bases each). V was pared by 3 bases and J by 0 bases, with 12 bases between. The CDR3 is 15 residues long. Germline CDR1 MGHDK, CDR2 SYGVNS. The DNA for the CDR3 is TGTGCCAGCAGTGAGCCTCGGGACCTCTCCTACGAGCAGTACTTC. This encodes CASSEPRDLSYEQYF.

The chain joins TRBV20-1 to TRBJ2-3; possibly TRBD1 for D (5 bases). The CDR3 totals 17 residues. The V gene's germline CDR1 is DFQATT and CDR2 SNEGSKA (reference sequence). The V gene lost 3 bases and the J gene lost 1 base, with 20 bases spanning the gap. The CDR3 spells CSASVTQGGYGTDTQYF. Here the CDR3 DNA reads TGCAGTGCTAGCGTGACCCAGGGTGGGTACGGCACAGATACGCAGTATTTT.

This clonotype showed up just a few times. J is TRBJ2-1 and V is TRBV12-5, with TRBD2 matching 9 bases. V lost 7 bases to trimming and J lost 3 bases; unmatched junction nucleotides: 7. This CDR3 comprises 15 residues. Germline V gene data show CDR1 as LGHNT and CDR2 as FRNRAP. The CDR3 here is CASALSGSYYNEQFF. CDR3 nucleotide sequence: TGTGCTAGTGCCCTTAGCGGGAGTTACTACAATGAGCAGTTCTTC.

In its sample, this clonotype was seen a few times. The rearrangement joins TRBV10-3 to TRBJ2-7, with no clear D. The CDR3 is 12 residues long. The germline V gene encodes CDR1 ENHRY and CDR2 SYGVKD. V was shortened by 5 bases and J by 5 bases, with 10 bases between the two germline ends. The CDR3, as DNA: TGTGCCATCAGTAGCTTGGCTAACGAGCAGTACTTC. It codes for CAISSLANEQYF.

At least ten counts were recorded for this clonotype. This chain uses TRBV4-3 with TRBJ2-3, with TRBD2 identical over 7 bases. Germline trimming cut 1 base from V and 5 bases from J; bases unmatched to any gene: 3. Per the germline V gene, CDR1 is LGHNA and CDR2 is YSLEER. The CDR3 sequence is 14 residues long. CDR3 sequence reads: CASSQGIAGDTQYF. In DNA, the CDR3 is TGCGCCAGCAGCCAAGGAATAGCGGGAGATACGCAGTATTTT.

This clonotype was counted a few times. This chain uses TRBV11-1 with TRBJ2-6; 8 bases match TRBD1. Trimming removed 5 bases from V and 3 bases from J; junction bases left unmatched: 21. Germline values: CDR1 SGHAT, CDR2 FQDESV (reference sequence). This CDR3 has 21 residues. The CDR3 DNA sequence: TGTGCCAGCAGCGCCCCGAAGTTCGGGTCCGTTGGACAGGGTGGGGCCAACGTCCTGACTTTC. Amino acid sequence: CASSAPKFGSVGQGGANVLTF.

The J gene is TRBJ2-1, the V gene TRBV20-1; D unresolved. V lost 4 bases and J 10 bases, leaving 17 bases between the germline ends. The CDR3 is 13 amino acids. CDR1 and CDR2 from the germline V gene are DFQATT and SNEGSKA (reference sequence). The chain's CDR3 is CSAKGQGYPEQFF. The CDR3 DNA reads TGCAGTGCTAAGGGTCAAGGATACCCGGAGCAGTTCTTC.

Only a few counts were recorded for this clonotype. The genes are TRBV20-1 and TRBJ2-1; D is ambiguous. The CDR3 sequence is 14 residues long. V was cut by 6 bases and J by 0 bases, with 12 bases left in between. Germline lookup yields CDR1 DFQATT and CDR2 SNEGSKA (reference sequence). In nucleotides, the CDR3 is TGCAGTGCGCCCAGGTCGAGCTCCTACAATGAGCAGTTCTTC. This codes for CSAPRSSSYNEQFF.

This clonotype was seen a few times. V gene TRBV24-1 combines with J gene TRBJ2-5; D possibly matches TRBD1 or TRBD2 (7 bases each). There are 15 residues in the CDR3. V shed 4 bases and J shed 4 bases, with 15 bases lying between them. Germline CDR1 and CDR2: KGHDR and SFDVKD. The CDR3 DNA is TGTGCCACCAGTGACTCCAGGGGGGGAAGAGAGACCCAGTACTTC. The encoded protein is CATSDSRGGRETQYF.

This clonotype was observed at least ten times. V and J are TRBV7-2 and TRBJ2-3; 8 bases line up with TRBD2. CDR1 SGHTA and CDR2 FQGNSA come from the germline V gene. Germline trimming cut 3 bases from V and 4 bases from J; bases unmatched to any gene: 6. This CDR3 comprises 15 residues. The CDR3 protein is CASSFAGGGADTQYF. The CDR3 nucleotides are TGTGCCAGCAGCTTTGCGGGAGGAGGGGCAGATACGCAGTATTTT.

J is TRBJ2-1 and V is TRBV20-1; tentative D call: TRBD2 (5 bases). The CDR3 consists of 12 residues. Trimming stripped 7 bases from V and 2 bases from J, with 9 bases between. Germline V gene data show CDR1 as DFQATT and CDR2 as SNEGSKA (reference sequence). CDR3 sequence: CSVFGAYNEQFF. As DNA, the CDR3 is TGCAGTGTGTTCGGGGCCTACAATGAGCAGTTCTTC.

This clonotype was recorded a few times. The chain links TRBV12-3 or TRBV12-4 to TRBJ1-1, with TRBD1 identical over 8 bases. The CDR3 sequence is 15 residues long. V gave up 6 bases and J gave up 2 bases; unmatched junction bases: 8. DNA for the CDR3: TGTGCCAGCAGAAACCGGGACAGGCCCAACACTGAAGCTTTCTTT. It specifies CASRNRDRPNTEAFF.

This clonotype was found a few times. This chain links TRBV6-1 with TRBJ1-1; D perhaps matches TRBD1 (6 bases). The CDR3 spans 15 residues. Germline lookup yields CDR1 MNHNS and CDR2 SASEGT. Trimming stripped 5 bases from V and 2 bases from J, with 15 bases between. CDR3: CASSLSRQVNTEAFF. The CDR3 DNA reads TGTGCCAGCAGTCTAAGCCGACAGGTTAACACTGAAGCTTTCTTT.

The V gene is TRBV5-1, the J gene TRBJ1-2; D gene ambiguous. Germline-derived CDR1 and CDR2 are SGHRS and YFSETQ. The ends were cut back, 4 bases at V and 2 bases at J, with 15 bases in the middle. The CDR3 covers 15 residues. The chain's CDR3 is CASSPVRGENYGYTF. Written as DNA, the CDR3 is TGCGCCAGCAGCCCCGTGAGAGGAGAAAACTATGGCTACACCTTC. The variable domain in full, completed from reference TRBV5-1 and TRBJ1-2, reads KAGVTQTPRYLIKTRGQQVTLSCSPISGHRSVSWYQQTPGQGLQFLFEYFSETQRNKGNFPGRFSGRQFSNSRSEMNVSTLELGDSALYLCASSPVRGENYGYTFGSGTRLTVV.

This clonotype was counted between two and nine times. The V call is TRBV7-9, the J call TRBJ2-1; D assignment may be TRBD1 or TRBD2 (5 bases each). This CDR3 has 13 amino acids. V lost 4 bases to trimming and J lost 8 bases, with 12 bases between them. Germline V gives CDR1 SEHNR, CDR2 FQNEAQ (reference sequence). The CDR3 loop reads CASSSQGSDEQFF. CDR3 nucleotide sequence: TGTGCCAGCAGCTCGCAGGGTAGCGATGAGCAGTTCTTC.

This clonotype has just a few counts. The genes are TRBV3-1 and TRBJ2-5, with D hard to call. Germline assignment: CDR1 LGHDT and CDR2 YNNKEL (reference sequence). V was trimmed by 2 bases and J by 5 bases, leaving 9 bases between them. CDR3 length: 13 amino acids. In nucleotides, the CDR3 is TGTGCCAGCAGCCAAACCTGGACGGAGACCCAGTACTTC. Protein sequence: CASSQTWTETQYF.